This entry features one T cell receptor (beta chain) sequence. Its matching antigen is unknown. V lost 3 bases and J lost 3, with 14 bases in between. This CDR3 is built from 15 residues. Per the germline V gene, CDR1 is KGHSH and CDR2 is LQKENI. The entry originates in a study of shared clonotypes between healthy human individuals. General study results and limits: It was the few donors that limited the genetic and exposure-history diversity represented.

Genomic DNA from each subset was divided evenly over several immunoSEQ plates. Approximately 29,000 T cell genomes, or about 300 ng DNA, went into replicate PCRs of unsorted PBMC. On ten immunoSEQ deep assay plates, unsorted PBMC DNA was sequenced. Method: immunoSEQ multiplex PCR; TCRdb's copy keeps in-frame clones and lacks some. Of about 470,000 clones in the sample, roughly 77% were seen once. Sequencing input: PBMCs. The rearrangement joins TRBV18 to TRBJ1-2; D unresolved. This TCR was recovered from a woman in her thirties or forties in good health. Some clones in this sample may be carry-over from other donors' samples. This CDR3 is CASSPSGARDYGYTF. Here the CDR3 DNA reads TGTGCCAGCTCACCCTCTGGAGCCCGGGACTATGGCTACACCTTC. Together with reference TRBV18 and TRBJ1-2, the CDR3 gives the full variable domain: NAGVMQNPRHLVRRRGQEARLRCSPMKGHSHVYWYRQLPEEGLKFMVYLQKENIIDESGMPKERFSAEFPKEGPSILRIQQVVRGDSAAYFCASSPSGARDYGYTFGSGTRLTVV.